The clone carrying this TCR beta chain has a single count. 13 Jbeta primers and 60 Vbeta primers were used for the PCR. Sequenced by immunoSEQ multiplex PCR; TCRdb stores in-frame clones only, minus some. The sample lists roughly 220,000 clones; roughly 70% were seen once. Trimming cost V 4 bases and J 3 bases; bases outside gene matches: 4. This CDR3 region has 16 residues. Germline loops: CDR1 KGHSH, CDR2 LQKENI. This sample is part of a study of cytomegalovirus exposure and HLA in healthy donors. The clonotype originates from a man aged 40-49 years in good health and CMV-seropositive. Material: PBMCs. V and J are TRBV18 and TRBJ1-6, with 9 bases matching TRBD1. The CDR3 region is CASSRDRVDYNSPLHF. The CDR3 bases are TGTGCCAGCTCACGGGACAGGGTAGACTATAATTCACCCCTCCACTTT.